These 10 T cell receptor beta chains came from one sample sequenced in a study of PD-L1 blockade in urothelial cancer. Time point here: pretreatment peripheral blood. Using immunoSEQ multiplex PCR, the repertoire was profiled, and TCRdb retains in-frame clones only, with some absent. The table has around 100,000 clones, more than 75% seen once. This sample comprised PBMCs, obtained around atezolizumab (anti-PD-L1) treatment. Receptors were obtained from a man between 60 and 70 years old with urothelial cancer.

The CDR3 region has the DNA TGTGCCAGCAGCTTCGTACCGGGACAGCTTAATTCACCCCTCCACTTT. Protein product: CASSFVPGQLNSPLHF. The gene calls are TRBV11-2 and TRBJ1-6; 7 bases map to TRBD1. The germline V gene has CDR1 SGHAT and CDR2 FQNNGV. The CDR3 has 16 residues. Trimming cost V 3 bases and J 6 bases; bases outside gene matches: 8.

The chain uses TRBV27 and TRBJ1-6; no reliable D call. Germline assignment: CDR1 MNHEY and CDR2 SMNVEV (reference sequence). V was trimmed by 3 bases and J by 6 bases, leaving 9 bases between them. The CDR3 loop spans 14 amino acids. The DNA of the CDR3 is TGTGCCAGCAGTTTTGAACAGCCTAATTCACCCCTCCACTTT. Translating gives CASSFEQPNSPLHF.

This CDR3 reads CASSTDSYEQYF. CDR3 sequence (DNA): TGTGCCAGCAGTACCGACAGCTACGAGCAGTACTTC. This chain connects TRBV6-6 to TRBJ2-7; a possible D gene is TRBD1 (5 bases). Germline V gene sequence: CDR1 MNHNY, CDR2 SVGAGI (reference sequence). V shed 5 bases and J shed 3 bases, with 8 bases lying between them. The CDR3 covers 12 residues.

This clone was recorded once. The chain employs TRBV6-5 and TRBJ1-3; 7 positions match TRBD1. The CDR3 contains 16 residues. The ends lost 0 bases at V and 0 bases at J; junction bases unmatched: 2. Germline V gene sequence: CDR1 MNHEY, CDR2 SVGAGI. The CDR3 spells CASSYSGTASGNTIYF. The DNA for the CDR3 is TGTGCCAGCAGTTACTCCGGGACAGCCTCTGGAAACACCATATATTTT.

The rearrangement joins TRBV5-1 to TRBJ2-6; TRBD1 aligns across 8 bases. The CDR3 is made up of 17 amino acids. The ends lost 3 bases at V and 1 base at J; junction bases unmatched: 6. Germline V gives CDR1 SGHRS, CDR2 YFSETQ. Here the CDR3 reads CASSSRTGSSGANVLTF. CDR3 DNA: TGCGCCAGCAGCTCCCGGACAGGGAGTTCTGGGGCCAACGTCCTGACTTTC.

The table lists this clone with a count of one. This sequence joins TRBV30 and TRBJ2-3; the D gene is possibly TRBD1 (5 bases). The V end lost 5 bases, the J end lost 0 bases, and 9 bases lay between the germline ends. Per the germline V gene, CDR1 is GTSNPN and CDR2 is SVGIG (reference sequence). The CDR3 has 13 residues. The CDR3 spells CAWAWGSTDTQYF. The CDR3 DNA follows: TGTGCCTGGGCCTGGGGCAGCACAGATACGCAGTATTTT.

The chain carries TRBV6-1 and TRBJ2-5, with a tentative D call TRBD2 (6 bases). V gave up 8 bases and J gave up 1 base, with 11 bases separating them. The CDR3 sequence is 13 residues long. Germline V gene sequence: CDR1 MNHNS, CDR2 SASEGT. The CDR3 region is CASAGTFQETQYF. DNA for the CDR3: TGTGCCAGCGCGGGGACTTTCCAAGAGACCCAGTACTTC.

The chain carries TRBV18 and TRBJ1-1, with D perhaps matching TRBD1 (6 bases). V was clipped by 3 bases and J by 1 base, with 9 bases between them. The CDR3 runs to 14 residues. Per the germline V gene, CDR1 is KGHSH and CDR2 is LQKENI. This chain's CDR3 is CASSPWTANTEAFF. In DNA form, the CDR3 reads TGTGCCAGCTCACCTTGGACAGCGAACACTGAAGCTTTCTTT.

The rearrangement uses TRBV4-3 and TRBJ2-1; D is perhaps TRBD2 (6 bases). CDR1 and CDR2 (germline): LGHNA, YSLEER. CDR3 length equals 16 residues. The V end was cut by 3 bases, the J end by 4 bases, with 16 bases between. The CDR3 spells CASSQEGTPGYNEQFF. Written as DNA, the CDR3 is TGCGCCAGCAGCCAGGAGGGAACTCCGGGTTACAATGAGCAGTTCTTC.

This sequence joins TRBV6-5 and TRBJ2-3; D remains unclear. The germline V gene has CDR1 MNHEY and CDR2 SVGAGI. Trimming took off 2 bases at V and 4 bases at J, with 7 bases between the two ends. The CDR3 sequence is 13 residues long. CDR3 loop: CASSYESADTQYF. CDR3 in DNA: TGTGCCAGCAGTTACGAGAGCGCAGATACGCAGTATTTT.